The clone carrying this T cell receptor (beta chain) was recorded many times. The antigen is unknown. Germline V gene sequence: CDR1 SGHRS, CDR2 YFSETQ. This CDR3 is 13 amino acids long. Trimming stripped 4 bases from V and 1 base from J, with 8 bases between. The template used for profiling TCR beta VDJ and CDR3 was genomic DNA. TCRdb passed the reads through MiXCR, listing each CDR3 protein once. The table lists under 200,000 distinct CDR3 sequences, about 45% of them singletons. The authors sequenced patients whose flow cytometry had shown CD8+CD57+ cell expansion. Patients were therapy-naive when their blood was sampled. This record belongs to a study of CD8+CD57+ T cells in acquired aplastic anemia. For the study at large: Sorted CD4+ and CD8+ cells yielded DNA averaging roughly 3.3 ug. Whole-study results and caveats: CD8+ Simpson's diversity did not differ significantly between patients and controls. Overlapping CD8+ CDR3 repertoires of patients and controls contained under 35 shared sequences.

The specimen was sorted CD4+, CD8+, or CD8+CD57+ T cells (not recorded which) from PBMCs. The sequence came from a human donor with aplastic anemia. The rearrangement uses TRBV5-1 and TRBJ2-5; D remains unclear. The CDR3 region is CASSPGSQETQYF. DNA of the CDR3: TGCGCCAGCAGCCCCGGGTCCCAAGAGACCCAGTACTTC.